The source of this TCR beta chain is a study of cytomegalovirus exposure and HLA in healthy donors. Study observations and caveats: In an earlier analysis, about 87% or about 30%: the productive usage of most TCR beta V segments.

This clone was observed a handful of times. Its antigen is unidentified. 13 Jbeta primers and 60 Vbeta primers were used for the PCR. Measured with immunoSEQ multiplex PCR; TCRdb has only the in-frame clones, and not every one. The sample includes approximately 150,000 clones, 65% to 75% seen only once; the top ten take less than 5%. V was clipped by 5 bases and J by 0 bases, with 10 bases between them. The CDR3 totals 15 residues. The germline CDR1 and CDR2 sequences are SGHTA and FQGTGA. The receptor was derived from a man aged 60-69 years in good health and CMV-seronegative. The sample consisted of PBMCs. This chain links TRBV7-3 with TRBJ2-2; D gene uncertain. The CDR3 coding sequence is TGTGCCAGCAGCCTTGACTCCACGAACACCGGGGAGCTGTTTTTT. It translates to CASSLDSTNTGELFF.